This entry is about one T cell receptor (beta chain). This clone is characterized as medium-sized (0.01 to 0.1%). The specificity of this receptor is unknown. Nothing much larger sits one base from this clone, and base qualities are not available. The sample is drawn from a study of T cells in localized non-small cell lung cancer (dated by TCRdb to 2019 to 2021). Looking at the study overall: The study analyzed T cell repertoires of about 230 early-stage NSCLC patients, comparing tumors and uninvolved tumor-adjacent lungs. The cohort was made up of around 220 treatment-naive NSCLC patients whose localized lung tumors had been resected. NSCLC patients had a mean age of roughly 64 years, and 120 to 150 were male and about a hundred female. Results and caveats for the whole study, not just this receptor: Higher T cell density in blood was associated with longer overall survival, whereas higher clonality in adjacent lung was associated with shorter survival. Uninvolved tumor-adjacent lung showed the highest T cell clonality, higher than tumor, which suggests more focused antigenic responses in the uninvolved tumor-adjacent lung. A median of about 55 of the top 100 tumor clones were detected in paired uninvolved adjacent lung, and 28 of these tumor clones were also found among the top 100 clones of the paired uninvolved adjacent lung. Because the study design was exploratory, TCR variables were selected using unadjusted p-values without false-discovery rate correction. Because multi-region sequencing of the tumors was not done, intratumor heterogeneity could not be ruled out.

Two independent pathologists confirmed that the uninvolved adjacent lung, which was taken at least 2 cm from the tumor margin, was free of atypia. At diagnosis, tumor, uninvolved tumor-adjacent lung and peripheral blood were collected and then preserved as a mix of FFPE and fresh-frozen material. The immunoSEQ Assay was used to sequence TCR beta CDR3 regions from DNA. As for how the authors treated the data: T cell density was computed as TCR beta template counts normalized to usable DNA estimated by amplifying housekeeping genes. Using the preseqR package, richness was estimated by extrapolating to 120,000 templates for tissue samples and 400,000 templates for PBMC samples. Clonality was taken to be one minus Pielou's evenness. Differential abundance testing on productive amino-acid clonotypes, with a minimum total count of 5 and an alpha of 0.1, was used to identify tissue-enriched TCRs. The Jaccard Index and the Morisita Overlap Index were used to quantify repertoire overlap between compartments. GLIPH grouped TCR beta CDR3s together with public tetramer-defined viral CDR3s, and a viral motif had to include at least three viral sequences and show V-gene enrichment. In TCRdb, the immuneACCESS table is reduced to in-frame sequences with V and J assigned. These tables do not hold every clone; where another copy was compared, an unresolved V gene accounts for under half, and the others remain unexplained. V and J calls and clone size are those listed in that table; D and trimming were worked out from the DNA. The sample table records roughly 2,500 clones; 37% of these occur just once. The ten largest account for approximately 20% of the sample.

CDR1 SGHNT and CDR2 YENEEA were looked up in the germline V gene. Including cysteine and phenylalanine, the CDR3 has 17 amino acids. Here the CDR3 DNA is all that survives: 51 bases in frame from base 1. Trimming takes 5 bases from V and 0 bases from J, and the germline ends sit 18 bases apart. This sample comprised normal lung tissue next to the tumor, obtained before any cancer treatment. The chain is made from TRBV11-3 and TRBJ2-3, and perhaps TRBD2 as D gene, on 6 matching bases. The TCR originated in a woman aged 40 to 75 with stage II squamous cell lung carcinoma. The CDR3 corresponds to CASSGTPRATSTDTQYF. The DNA is TGTGCCAGCAGCGGGACTCCGCGAGCCACTAGCACAGATACGCAGTATTTT.